The 10 T cell receptor beta chains in this list originate from one sample, sequenced in a study of Graves' ophthalmopathy and Graves' hyperthyroidism. TCR beta CDR3 amplification used RNA transcripts. An initial RT-PCR round employing HTBI primers preceded a second-round multiplex PCR. Each CDR3 protein gets one entry after TCRdb re-called the multiplex PCR reads with MiXCR. The sample includes about 620,000 distinct CDR3 sequences, about 24% of them seen just once. What was sequenced was peripheral blood. These receptor sequences come from a woman aged 18-29 years with stable Graves' hyperthyroidism. Some clones in this sample may be carry-over from other donors' samples.

This chain connects TRBV6-5 to TRBJ1-3; TRBD1 matches at 11 bases. V was pared by 2 bases and J by 3 bases, with 6 bases of the junction left unmatched. This CDR3 contains 17 residues. The germline CDR1 and CDR2 sequences are MNHEY and SVGAGI. CDR3: CASSYGDRGTGGNTIYF. DNA for the CDR3: TGTGCCAGCAGTTACGGGGACAGGGGGACGGGTGGAAACACCATATATTTT.

This chain uses TRBV20-1 with TRBJ1-5; possible D gene TRBD1, 5 bases. The germline CDR1 and CDR2 sequences are DFQATT and SNEGSKA (reference sequence). V lost 0 bases, J lost 4 bases, and 7 bases lay in between. This CDR3 spans 13 amino acids. DNA for the CDR3: TGCAGTGCTAGAGAAGGGGTTAATCAGCCCCAGCATTTT. Amino acid sequence: CSAREGVNQPQHF.

This clonotype was found many times. This chain uses TRBV12-3 or TRBV12-4 with TRBJ1-2; 7 bases map to TRBD1. Germline trimming cut 4 bases from V and 2 bases from J; bases unmatched to any gene: 7. CDR3 length: 15 residues. In DNA form, the CDR3 reads TGTGCCAGCAGTTGGGACAGTACCGGAAACTATGGCTACACCTTC. Its protein is CASSWDSTGNYGYTF.

This clonotype came up many times. This sequence joins TRBV9 and TRBJ2-6; 7 bases are shared with TRBD1. Germline V gene sequence: CDR1 SGDLS, CDR2 YYNGEE. CDR3 length equals 17 residues. The V segment lost 3 bases and the J segment 0 bases; nucleotides outside the gene matches: 6. CDR3: CASSDRDRGSGANVLTF. The CDR3, as DNA: TGTGCCAGCAGCGACCGGGACAGAGGCTCTGGGGCCAACGTCCTGACTTTC.

This chain connects TRBV5-1 to TRBJ1-1; 8 nucleotides line up with TRBD1. The CDR3 is made up of 14 amino acids. V dropped 4 bases and J dropped 4; count of bases not matched to a gene: 6. CDR1 and CDR2 (germline): SGHRS, YFSETQ. CDR3 residues: CASSPSGGLTEAFF. The CDR3 DNA follows: TGCGCCAGCAGCCCCTCAGGGGGCCTCACTGAAGCTTTCTTT.

This clonotype was counted a few times. The chain's CDR3 is CASSEGRQRISYGYTF. Written as DNA, the CDR3 is TGTGCCAGCAGTGAAGGGCGGCAGCGGATTAGCTATGGCTACACCTTC. The J gene is TRBJ1-2, the V gene TRBV2; D not certain. The length of the CDR3 is 16 residues. Trimming stripped 1 base from V and 4 bases from J, with 16 bases between. The germline gives CDR1 SNHLY, CDR2 FYNNEI.

This clonotype has ten or more counts. V and J are TRBV7-2 and TRBJ2-7, with 9 bases lining up with TRBD2. V was clipped by 4 bases and J by 4 bases; unmatched bases: 5. CDR1 SGHTA and CDR2 FQGNSA come from the germline V gene. This CDR3 comprises 14 residues. In DNA, the CDR3 is TGTGCCAGCAGCTCCGGGACTAGCTGGTACGAGCAGTACTTC. It translates to CASSSGTSWYEQYF.

This clonotype was observed many times. Compared with germline, one end of the junction differs, possibly owing to a read error. The chain combines TRBV12-3 or TRBV12-4 with TRBJ2-2; D might be TRBD1 (6 bases). The CDR3 runs to 13 residues. CDR3 sequence: CASSLGGTGELFF. As DNA, the CDR3 is TGTGCCAGCAGCTTAGGGGGCACCGGGGAGCTGTTTTTT.

This clonotype was seen many times. The J gene is TRBJ1-2, the V gene TRBV28, with D unresolved. Germline V gene lookup returns CDR1 MDHEN and CDR2 SYDVKM. V gave up 2 bases and J gave up 4 bases, with 11 bases separating them. The CDR3 runs to 14 residues. The CDR3 DNA is TGTGCCAGCAGTTTAAATAAAGGATTCTATGGCTACACCTTC. It yields the protein CASSLNKGFYGYTF.

This clonotype has at least ten counts. The rearrangement uses TRBV27 and TRBJ2-5; D call uncertain. Trimming took 0 bases from V and 5 from J, leaving 10 bases between them. The germline gives CDR1 MNHEY, CDR2 SMNVEV (reference sequence). This CDR3 spans 14 amino acids. Here the CDR3 reads CASSLSGLPETQYF. CDR3 sequence (DNA): TGTGCCAGCAGTTTATCGGGCCTCCCGGAGACCCAGTACTTC.